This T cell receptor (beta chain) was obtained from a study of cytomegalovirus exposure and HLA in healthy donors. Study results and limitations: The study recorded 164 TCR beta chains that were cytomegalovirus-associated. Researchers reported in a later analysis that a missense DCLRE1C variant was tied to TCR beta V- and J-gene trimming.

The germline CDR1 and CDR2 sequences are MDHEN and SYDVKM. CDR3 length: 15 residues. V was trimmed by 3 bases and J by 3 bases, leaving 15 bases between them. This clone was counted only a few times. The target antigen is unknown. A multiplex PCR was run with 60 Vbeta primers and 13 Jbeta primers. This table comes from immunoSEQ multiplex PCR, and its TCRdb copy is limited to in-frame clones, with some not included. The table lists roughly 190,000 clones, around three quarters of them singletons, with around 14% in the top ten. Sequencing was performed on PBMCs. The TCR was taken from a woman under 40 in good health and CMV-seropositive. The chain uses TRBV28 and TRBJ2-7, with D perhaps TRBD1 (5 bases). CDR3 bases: TGTGCCAGCAGTTTTACCGAGACAGCCTTCTACGAGCAGTACTTC. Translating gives CASSFTETAFYEQYF.